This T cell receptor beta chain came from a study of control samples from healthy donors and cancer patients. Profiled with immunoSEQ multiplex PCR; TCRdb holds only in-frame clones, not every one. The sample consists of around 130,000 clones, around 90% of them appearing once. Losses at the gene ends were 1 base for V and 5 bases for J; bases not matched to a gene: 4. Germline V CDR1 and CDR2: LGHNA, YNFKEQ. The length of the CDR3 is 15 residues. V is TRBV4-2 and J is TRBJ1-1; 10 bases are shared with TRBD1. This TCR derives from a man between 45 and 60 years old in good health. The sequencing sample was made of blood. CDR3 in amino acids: CASSQVRQGATEAFF. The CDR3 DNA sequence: TGTGCCAGCAGCCAAGTACGACAGGGGGCTACTGAAGCTTTCTTT.